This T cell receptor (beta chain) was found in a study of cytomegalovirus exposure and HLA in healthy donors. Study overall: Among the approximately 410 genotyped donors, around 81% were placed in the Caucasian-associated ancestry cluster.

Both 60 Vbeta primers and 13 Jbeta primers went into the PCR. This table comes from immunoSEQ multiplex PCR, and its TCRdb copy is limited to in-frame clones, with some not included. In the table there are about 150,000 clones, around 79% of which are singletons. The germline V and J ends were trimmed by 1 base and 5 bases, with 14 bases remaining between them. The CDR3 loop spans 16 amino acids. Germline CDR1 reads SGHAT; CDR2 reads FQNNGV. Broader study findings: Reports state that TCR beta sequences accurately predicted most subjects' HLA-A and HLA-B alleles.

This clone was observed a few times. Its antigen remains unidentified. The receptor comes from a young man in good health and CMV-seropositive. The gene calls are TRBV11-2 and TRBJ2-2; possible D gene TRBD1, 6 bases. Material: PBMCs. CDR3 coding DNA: TGTGCCAGCAGCTTAGGGGACAACGTTAGAACCGGGGAGCTGTTTTTT. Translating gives CASSLGDNVRTGELFF.